The clone carrying this T cell receptor (beta chain) came up once. This record comes from a study of T cells in tumors after PD-1 blockade. In the study overall: Some patients also took daily vismodegib 150 mg during anti-PD-1 treatment. Mean per blood sample: roughly 100,000 templates (about 24,000-257,772), some 34,000 unique clonotypes.

Input was roughly 600 ng to 6,004 ng of genomic DNA from tumor or blood. The ends were cut back, 6 bases at V and 3 bases at J, with 14 bases in the middle. This CDR3 contains 14 residues. Germline assignment: CDR1 MRHNA and CDR2 SNTAGT. Sequencing used immunoSEQ multiplex PCR; TCRdb keeps in-frame clones, though not all of them. The data hold nearly 25,000 clones, with nearly 85% observed a single time. This specimen was PBMCs, taken after anti-PD-1 treatment. The sequence was collected from a human donor with basal cell carcinoma. The J gene is TRBJ1-2, the V gene TRBV6-4, with a weak D call TRBD1 (5 bases). Here the CDR3 reads CASRQGLGDYGYTF. Written as DNA, the CDR3 is TGTGCCAGCAGGCAGGGATTGGGGGACTATGGCTACACCTTC.